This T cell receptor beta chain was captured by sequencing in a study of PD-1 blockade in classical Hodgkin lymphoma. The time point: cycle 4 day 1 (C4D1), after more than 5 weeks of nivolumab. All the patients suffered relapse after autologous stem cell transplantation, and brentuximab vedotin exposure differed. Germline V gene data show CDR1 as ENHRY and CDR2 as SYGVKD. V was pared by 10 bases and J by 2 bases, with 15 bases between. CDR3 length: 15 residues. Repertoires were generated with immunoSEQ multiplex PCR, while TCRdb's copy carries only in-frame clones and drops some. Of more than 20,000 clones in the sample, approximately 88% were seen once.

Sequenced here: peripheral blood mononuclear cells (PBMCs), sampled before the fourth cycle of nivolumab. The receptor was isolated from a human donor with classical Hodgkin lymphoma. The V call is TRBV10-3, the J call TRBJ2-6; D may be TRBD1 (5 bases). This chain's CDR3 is CATTSTEAGANVLTF. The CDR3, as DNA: TGTGCCACGACCTCGACAGAAGCTGGGGCCAACGTCCTGACTTTC.